This TCR beta chain was identified during a study of shared clonotypes between healthy human individuals. TCRdb's table, derived via immunoSEQ multiplex PCR, lists solely in-frame clones and lacks some. The sample carries roughly 890,000 clones, around 92% recorded once. Naive CD8 cells comprised CD45RO-negative, CCR7-positively selected cells, excluding terminally differentiated effector memory CD45RA+ cells. Germline V gene data show CDR1 as LNHDA and CDR2 as SQIVND (reference sequence). Trimming removed 5 bases at V and 2 bases at J, with 10 bases between. This CDR3 has 13 amino acids. This TCR was sampled from a man in his thirties or forties in good health. This sequence joins TRBV19 and TRBJ2-7; weak D call: TRBD1 (5 bases). Sequenced input: naive CD8+ T cells sorted from blood. CDR3 region: CASSFRDTYEQYF. The CDR3 DNA reads as TGTGCCAGTAGTTTCAGGGATACCTACGAGCAGTACTTC.